This T cell receptor beta chain originates from a study of blood T cell repertoires in COVID-19 (dated by TCRdb to about 2020). For the study in its entirety: Samples from collaborators originated in the United States, Italy and Spain and spanned both the acute and convalescent phases of COVID-19. The prospective study material was composed of cDNA or gDNA derived from T cells, B-cell-depleted T cells, or PBMCs. The dataset comprised deeply sampled blood TCRbeta repertoires from subjects exposed to, actively infected with, or recovered from COVID-19. The repertoires were released in a freely available public database intended as a resource for research on the immune response to SARS-CoV-2. The samples were drawn from two sources: the first 160 participants of the ongoing ImmuneRACE study, and over 1,000 subjects contributed by 6 global collaborators. A de-identified subject ID, COVID-19 status, age in years and sex were almost always included in the sample metadata. Where available, HLA class I and class II types were taken from metadata supplied by the sample provider and were not determined by assay-based typing. On the study overall, not on this receptor specifically: Clinical and demographic metadata were provided uncurated, with the amount varying by source and participant.

On this clone: Its antigen is not yet known. No quality values exist for individual bases; no much larger clone is one base distant.

The CDR3 numbers 14 residues from cysteine through phenylalanine. CDR3 DNA is the only sequence kept; it has 42 bases, read in frame from the first base. Clipping removes 5 bases from V and 4 bases from J, with 5 as the unmatched junction base count. From the germline V gene (reference sequence), CDR1 is LNHDA and CDR2 is SQIVND. The immunoSEQ Assay, a bias-controlled multiplex PCR, was used to amplify TCRbeta CDR3 regions from genomic DNA. The paper's processing steps were these. Nucleated cell counts per sample were estimated from amplification of reference gene primers within the assay. To quantify the absolute abundance of each unique TCRbeta CDR3 rearrangement, sequence reads were collapsed and filtered. Productive Simpson clonality was computed per sample as the square root of Simpson's diversity index over productive rearrangements. The immuneACCESS repertoire file appears here via TCRdb, limited to in-frame rearrangements. These files lack a portion of the clones; in checked studies, under half of the deficit traces to unresolved V genes, and the cause of the others is not known. Clone size and the V and J calls come from that table; the DNA yielded D and trimming. The sample contains about 120,000 clones, approximately 82% of them found a single time. The top ten clonotypes cover 7.5% of the sample.

Each collaborating institution followed its own protocols to collect whole blood in K2EDTA tubes. Collaborator samples were shipped for TCRbeta analysis as frozen whole blood, isolated PBMCs, or DNA extracted from either sample type. The chain uses TRBV19 and TRBJ1-1; TRBD1 matches 9 bases in the middle. The source is a man in his 70s with active or convalescent COVID-19. Sequencing input: peripheral blood. CDR3 region: CASSGGDRVTEAFF. The sequenced DNA: TGTGCCAGTAGTGGGGGGGACAGGGTCACTGAAGCTTTCTTT.